This passage covers 32 T cell receptor beta chains from one sample sequenced in a study of T cell repertoires in cytomegalovirus infection. No antigens are known for them. TCRdb itself ran the reads through MiXCR, one entry per CDR3 protein. This sample carries about 68,000 distinct CDR3 sequences, approximately 22% of them seen once, and the ten largest clones take almost 80%. The sequenced sample was PBMCs, sequenced either directly or after in vitro stimulation (not recorded which). The source is a human donor in good health (CMV status not recorded). Some clones in this sample may be carry-over from other donors' samples.

V is TRBV12-3 or TRBV12-4 and J is TRBJ2-2; D may match TRBD1 or TRBD2 (6 bases each). Trimming took off 7 bases at V and 0 bases at J, with 12 bases between the two ends. This CDR3 contains 15 residues. Here the CDR3 reads CASTPGAPNTGELFF. CDR3 sequence (DNA): TGTGCCAGCACCCCGGGGGCCCCGAACACCGGGGAGCTGTTTTTT.

The chain joins TRBV24-1 to TRBJ2-5; 11 bases map to TRBD2. Germline V CDR1 and CDR2: KGHDR, SFDVKD. This CDR3 comprises 19 residues. With V trimmed by 0 bases and J by 5 bases, 13 bases remained unmatched. CDR3 DNA sequence: TGTGCCACCAGTGATTTGGGGACTAGCGGAGGGCCCCCAACGGAGACCCAGTACTTC. Its protein is CATSDLGTSGGPPTETQYF.

This clonotype was seen a few times. The chain couples TRBV7-3 to TRBJ2-1; D ambiguous. This CDR3 has 13 amino acids. CDR1 is SGHTA, CDR2 FQGTGA, per germline. The V gene lost 2 bases and the J gene lost 8 bases, with 10 bases spanning the gap. CDR3 sequence: CASSLAREDEQFF. CDR3 bases: TGTGCCAGCAGCTTAGCTAGAGAGGATGAGCAGTTCTTC.

This clonotype was picked up a small number of times. The gene calls are TRBV4-3 and TRBJ1-2; D remains unclear. V dropped 0 bases and J dropped 8 bases, with 16 bases sitting between them. Germline assignment: CDR1 LGHNA and CDR2 YSLEER. The CDR3 has 15 residues. CDR3 protein: CASSQDSGVQGGYTF. In DNA, the CDR3 is TGCGCCAGCAGCCAAGATTCAGGTGTCCAAGGCGGCTACACCTTC.

This clonotype is a singleton in its sample. V is TRBV6-5 and J is TRBJ1-5, with 7 bases matching TRBD1. The CDR3 covers 13 residues. Germline assignment: CDR1 MNHEY and CDR2 SVGAGI. Trimming took 5 bases from V and 5 from J; bases not matched to a gene: 3. CDR3 sequence reads: CASSGQEDQPQHF. The CDR3, as DNA: TGTGCCAGCAGTGGACAGGAGGATCAGCCCCAGCATTTT.

V is TRBV19 and J is TRBJ1-5; D unresolved. CDR1 is LNHDA, CDR2 SQIVND, per germline (reference sequence). This CDR3 has 15 residues. Trimming shortened V by 5 bases and J by 6 bases, and 17 bases separated the two germline ends. As DNA, the CDR3 is TGTGCCAGTAGTCCGAGGGATGGGGTTATTCAGCCCCAGCATTTT. Encoded protein: CASSPRDGVIQPQHF.

The chain recombines TRBV20-1 with TRBJ2-3; 11 bases line up with TRBD2. This CDR3 has 16 amino acids. The V gene end was trimmed by 5 bases and the J gene end by 2 bases; junction bases not matched to a gene: 9. The germline gives CDR1 DFQATT, CDR2 SNEGSKA (reference sequence). The CDR3 coding sequence is TGCAGTGCTGGGGGGGTAGCGGGAGGGTCCACAGATACGCAGTATTTT. Translated: CSAGGVAGGSTDTQYF.

The genes are TRBV28 and TRBJ2-5; D remains unclear. Trimming removed 2 bases at V and 2 bases at J, with 24 bases between. Germline V gene lookup returns CDR1 MDHEN and CDR2 SYDVKM. CDR3 length: 19 amino acids. CDR3 loop: CASSLSTGEVSSGQETQYF. In DNA form, the CDR3 reads TGTGCCAGCAGTTTAAGTACGGGCGAGGTATCATCCGGACAAGAGACCCAGTACTTC.

This clonotype turned up a few times. This chain's CDR3 is CASRGSTQETQYF. The CDR3 DNA reads as TGTGCCAGCAGGGGGTCGACCCAAGAGACCCAGTACTTC. The chain links TRBV11-2 to TRBJ2-5, with D unclear. The germline gives CDR1 SGHAT, CDR2 FQNNGV. The CDR3 has 13 amino acids. V gave up 6 bases and J gave up 1 base, with 9 bases separating them.

J is TRBJ1-5 and V is TRBV10-3; tentatively, D is TRBD1 (5 bases). The V end lost 6 bases, the J end lost 1 base, and 7 bases lay between the germline ends. This CDR3 region has 13 residues. Germline V gene data show CDR1 as ENHRY and CDR2 as SYGVKD. The CDR3 bases are TGTGCCATCAGCGGGACCAGCAATCAGCCCCAGCATTTT. This codes for CAISGTSNQPQHF.

This clonotype came up a few times. The rearrangement uses TRBV2 and TRBJ1-2; D remains ambiguous. The germline CDR1 and CDR2 sequences are SNHLY and FYNNEI. This CDR3 region has 13 residues. Trimming took 3 bases from V and 2 from J, leaving 7 bases between them. This chain's CDR3 is CASSEQENYGYTF. In nucleotides, the CDR3 is TGTGCCAGCAGTGAGCAGGAGAACTATGGCTACACCTTC. Full variable domain (missing parts from reference TRBV2 and TRBJ1-2): EPEVTQTPSHQVTQMGQEVILRCVPISNHLYFYWYRQILGQKVEFLVSFYNNEISEKSEIFDDQFSVERPDGSNFTLKIRSTKLEDSAMYFCASSEQENYGYTFGSGTRLTVV.

The chain is built from TRBV5-4 and TRBJ1-4, with 8 bases fitting TRBD1. The germline V gene has CDR1 SGHNT and CDR2 YYREEE (reference sequence). The CDR3 loop spans 15 amino acids. V shed 4 bases, J shed 7 bases, and the junction held 9 bases outside the gene matches. In DNA, the CDR3 is TGTGCCAGCAGCCACACAGGGGGGAATCTTGAAAAACTGTTTTTT. Residues: CASSHTGGNLEKLFF.

This clonotype was picked up a small number of times. The V call is TRBV6-1, the J call TRBJ2-7; D might be TRBD1 or TRBD2, each matching 5 bases. The V gene's germline CDR1 is MNHNS and CDR2 SASEGT. V was shortened by 5 bases and J by 3 bases, with 8 bases between the two germline ends. The CDR3 sequence is 12 residues long. This CDR3 is CASSWDHYEQYV. The DNA of the CDR3 is TGTGCCAGCAGTTGGGACCACTACGAGCAGTACGTC.

This clonotype showed up just a few times. V usage is TRBV2 and J usage is TRBJ2-3, with 7 bases that match TRBD2. After removal of 2 bases from V and 0 bases from J, the junction contained 5 bases not matched to a gene. Germline-derived CDR1 and CDR2 are SNHLY and FYNNEI. This CDR3 region has 16 residues. The DNA of the CDR3 is TGTGCCAGCAGTGAACAGCCTAGCGGTAGCACAGATACGCAGTATTTT. Protein: CASSEQPSGSTDTQYF.

This clonotype was picked up many times. The chain joins TRBV6-1 to TRBJ2-1; unclear D gene. With 2 bases removed from V and 3 bases from J, the gap between germline ends came to 11 bases. The CDR3 extends over 15 amino acids. The germline gives CDR1 MNHNS, CDR2 SASEGT. The CDR3 bases are TGTGCCAGCAGTGAATCCCTGTCCCGCTACAATGAGCAGTTCTTC. As protein: CASSESLSRYNEQFF.

The chain joins TRBV6-6 to TRBJ2-5; perhaps TRBD2 as D (6 bases). The CDR3 spans 14 residues. Germline V gives CDR1 MNHNY, CDR2 SVGAGI (reference sequence). Trimming cost V 5 bases and J 5 bases, with 15 bases left between them. The CDR3 bases are TGTGCCAGCAGTCCACTAGCTTCGTCGGAGACCCAGTACTTC. Protein sequence: CASSPLASSETQYF.

This chain uses TRBV6-6 with TRBJ1-2; D remains ambiguous. This CDR3 spans 13 amino acids. Trimming took off 6 bases at V and 8 bases at J, with 16 bases between the two ends. Germline CDR1 is MNHNY and CDR2 is SVGAGI (reference sequence). The CDR3 DNA reads TGTGCCAGCAGCGCGGGCGGCTTGCAAGGCTACACCTTC. Translated, it gives CASSAGGLQGYTF.

On this clonotype itself: Being one base from a much bigger clone, this may be a read error. V and J are TRBV6-5 and TRBJ2-1; TRBD2 matches at 9 bases. The CDR3 extends over 14 amino acids. From germline, CDR1 is MNHEY and CDR2 SVGAGI. The CDR3 nucleotides read TGTGCCCGCAGTTTTAGCGGGAGAGGGAATGAGCAGTTCTTC. Protein sequence: CARSFSGRGNEQFF.

The table lists this clonotype with a few counts. The rearrangement links TRBV6-2 or TRBV6-3 to TRBJ2-1, with 8 bases identical to TRBD1. The CDR3 sequence is 16 residues long. V dropped 8 bases and J dropped 6; count of bases not matched to a gene: 15. The germline V gene has CDR1 MNHEY and CDR2 SVGEGT. DNA for the CDR3: TGTGCCAGCCGAAAATCCGGGACAGGTCCCCGCAATGAGCAGTTCTTC. This gives the protein CASRKSGTGPRNEQFF.

Ten or more counts support this clonotype. The rearrangement uses TRBV7-8 and TRBJ2-5; 7 bases are shared with TRBD1. Unmatched junction bases numbered 11, after V lost 6 bases and J lost 1 base. Germline CDR1 is SGHVS and CDR2 is FQNEAQ. The CDR3 has 16 amino acids. CDR3 in DNA: TGTGCCAGCAGACAAATCGGACAGGACCCCCAAGAGACCCAGTACTTC. The encoded protein is CASRQIGQDPQETQYF.

This chain links TRBV7-2 with TRBJ2-2; D may match TRBD1 or TRBD2 (5 bases each). Germline V gene lookup returns CDR1 SGHTA and CDR2 FQGNSA. The CDR3 has 15 residues. Trimming removed 2 bases at V and 7 bases at J, with 14 bases between. The CDR3 coding sequence is TGTGCCAGCAGCTTAACGAGGGGTCGGTACGGGGAGCTGTTTTTT. Its protein product is CASSLTRGRYGELFF.

This clonotype came up many times. This CDR3 reads CASSFVGADIQYF. In DNA form, the CDR3 reads TGTGCCAGCAGCTTCGTGGGCGCGGACATTCAGTACTTC. V usage is TRBV7-2 and J usage is TRBJ2-4, with D unclear. V was shortened by 3 bases and J by 8 bases, with 11 bases between the two germline ends. Germline CDR1 SGHTA, CDR2 FQGNSA. The CDR3 contains 13 residues.

The sample holds one count of this clonotype. CDR3 sequence: CSAREPGSSTQETQYF. The CDR3 coding sequence is TGCAGTGCTAGAGAACCAGGTAGCTCGACCCAAGAGACCCAGTACTTC. The chain employs TRBV20-1 and TRBJ2-5; the D is unclear. Germline loops: CDR1 DFQATT, CDR2 SNEGSKA (reference sequence). This CDR3 comprises 16 residues. Trimming took 0 bases from V and 1 from J, leaving 15 bases between them.

The CDR3 sequence is CASSREAEQFF. DNA for the CDR3: TGTGCCAGCAGCAGGGAGGCTGAGCAGTTCTTC. V is TRBV6-2 or TRBV6-3 and J is TRBJ2-1, with a possible D match to TRBD2 (6 bases). The CDR3 consists of 11 residues. Trimming removed 6 bases at V and 9 bases at J, with 9 bases between. Germline CDR1 reads MNHEY; CDR2 reads SVGEGT.

This CDR3 reads CASSRTGREEKLFF. CDR3 in DNA: TGTGCCAGCAGTAGGACAGGGCGAGAGGAAAAACTGTTTTTT. This chain uses TRBV6-5 with TRBJ1-4, with 8 bases fitting TRBD1. CDR1 is MNHEY and CDR2 is SVGAGI in the germline V gene. This CDR3 comprises 14 residues. J gave up 8 bases and V 5 bases, and 7 bases lay outside the gene matches.

This clonotype was seen more than once but under ten times. V usage is TRBV6-6 and J usage is TRBJ2-1; 15 nucleotides line up with TRBD2. This CDR3 contains 19 residues. J was trimmed by 0 bases and V by 2 bases; bases with no gene match: 5. Germline CDR1 is MNHNY and CDR2 is SVGAGI (reference sequence). In DNA form, the CDR3 reads TGTGCCAGCAGTTACCCGGGACTAGCGGGAGGTGTCTCCTACAATGAGCAGTTCTTC. As protein: CASSYPGLAGGVSYNEQFF.

The gene calls are TRBV6-1 and TRBJ2-3; tentative D call: TRBD2 (6 bases). The V end was cut by 8 bases, the J end by 6 bases, with 18 bases between. Germline CDR1 MNHNS, CDR2 SASEGT. This CDR3 spans 14 amino acids. The CDR3 DNA reads TGTGCCAGCGTTGGAGGAGGGAGTAGGGATACGCAGTATTTT. Its protein product is CASVGGGSRDTQYF.

The chain employs TRBV28 and TRBJ2-5; D possibly corresponds to TRBD1 (6 bases). From germline, CDR1 is MDHEN and CDR2 SYDVKM. The CDR3 extends over 14 amino acids. The germline V and J ends were trimmed by 3 bases and 5 bases, with 13 bases remaining between them. The CDR3 DNA sequence: TGTGCCAGCAGTTTCCCACAGGGTAGCGAGACCCAGTACTTC. As protein: CASSFPQGSETQYF.

Points on this clonotype: The junction departs from the called germline gene at one end, perhaps through a read error. The chain links TRBV6-2 or TRBV6-3 to TRBJ2-5, with 10 bases fitting TRBD2. Germline assignment: CDR1 MNHEY and CDR2 SVGEGT. There are 15 residues in the CDR3. DNA of the CDR3: TGTGCCAGCGGATTAGCGGGAGGTGGCCAAGAGACCCAGAACTTC. Protein sequence: CASGLAGGGQETQNF.

The count of this clonotype is one. V usage is TRBV10-3 and J usage is TRBJ2-5; TRBD1 is a possible D gene (6 bases). The CDR3 extends over 15 amino acids. Trimming removed 4 bases from V and 1 base from J, with 13 bases in between. Germline CDR1 ENHRY, CDR2 SYGVKD. Here the CDR3 DNA reads TGTGCCATCAGTGGCAGGGGCATGGCCCAAGAGACCCAGTACTTC. This sequence encodes CAISGRGMAQETQYF.

The J gene is TRBJ1-5, the V gene TRBV27; 7 bases align to TRBD1. The germline V gene has CDR1 MNHEY and CDR2 SMNVEV (reference sequence). The CDR3 runs 16 residues. V was clipped by 0 bases and J by 2 bases; unmatched bases: 4. The DNA of the CDR3 is TGTGCCAGCAGTTTATCGGGACAGTGGGGCAATCAGCCCCAGCATTTT. It specifies CASSLSGQWGNQPQHF.

In this sample, this clonotype turned up a few times. This chain joins TRBV20-1 and TRBJ2-1; 9 bases agree with TRBD2. CDR3 length: 18 amino acids. With V trimmed by 1 base and J by 4 bases, 14 bases remained unmatched. Per germline, CDR1 DFQATT and CDR2 SNEGSKA (reference sequence). The CDR3 coding sequence is TGCAGTGCTAGAGCCTATGCGGGAGGGCCCTCGGGATACAATGAGCAGTTCTTC. It translates to CSARAYAGGPSGYNEQFF.